The 8 T cell receptor beta chains below all came from one sample that was sequenced in a study of blood T cell repertoires in COVID-19. Libraries were prepared by immunoSEQ multiplex PCR; TCRdb keeps only in-frame clonotypes and omits some of them. The sample has some 89,000 clones; 65% to 80% are singletons. Material: peripheral blood. Receptors originate from a man in his 70s with acute or convalescent COVID-19.

The gene calls are TRBV2 and TRBJ1-1, with D maybe TRBD1 (5 bases). V lost 6 bases and J 11 bases, leaving 16 bases between the germline ends. Per germline, CDR1 SNHLY and CDR2 FYNNEI. This CDR3 has 12 amino acids. In DNA, the CDR3 is TGTGCCAGCAGCGACCTGGGGGGTTGGGCTTTCTTT. This sequence encodes CASSDLGGWAFF. The whole variable domain, filled in from reference TRBV2 and TRBJ1-1, reads EPEVTQTPSHQVTQMGQEVILRCVPISNHLYFYWYRQILGQKVEFLVSFYNNEISEKSEIFDDQFSVERPDGSNFTLKIRSTKLEDSAMYFCASSDLGGWAFFGQGTRLTVV.

The V gene is TRBV5-4, the J gene TRBJ2-2; D is unresolved. Germline CDR1 and CDR2: SGHNT and YYREEE (reference sequence). The germline V and J ends were trimmed by 3 bases and 8 bases, with 11 bases remaining between them. This CDR3 spans 13 amino acids. The CDR3 DNA follows: TGTGCCAGCAGCTCGGTTGAGCCAGGGGAGCTGTTTTTT. Protein sequence: CASSSVEPGELFF.

The chain couples TRBV27 to TRBJ1-2; 8 positions match TRBD1. The V segment lost 5 bases and the J segment 7 bases; nucleotides outside the gene matches: 9. The CDR3 runs 14 residues. Looked up from germline, CDR1 is MNHEY and CDR2 is SMNVEV (reference sequence). This CDR3 is CASSTRTGFGGYTF. The CDR3 nucleotides read TGTGCCAGCAGTACCAGGACAGGGTTCGGTGGCTACACCTTC.

This clone is a singleton in its sample. This chain connects TRBV5-5 to TRBJ1-1; D not resolved. V was pared by 1 base and J by 1 base, with 8 bases between. The CDR3 covers 14 residues. The germline gives CDR1 SGHKS, CDR2 YYEKEE (reference sequence). The CDR3 here is CASSLLHQNTEAFF. The CDR3 region has the DNA TGTGCCAGCAGCTTGTTACATCAGAACACTGAAGCTTTCTTT. Drawing the rest from reference TRBV5-5 and TRBJ1-1, the complete variable domain is DAGVTQSPTHLIKTRGQQVTLRCSPISGHKSVSWYQQVLGQGPQFIFQYYEKEERGRGNFPDRFSARQFPNYSSELNVNALLLGDSALYLCASSLLHQNTEAFFGQGTRLTVV.

The chain is built from TRBV9 and TRBJ1-1, with D perhaps TRBD1 (5 bases). Trimming removed 0 bases at V and 3 bases at J, with 21 bases between. The CDR3 sequence is 18 residues long. Germline V CDR1 and CDR2: SGDLS, YYNGEE. CDR3 in amino acids: CASSVATGGGVSHTEAFF. The CDR3 DNA follows: TGTGCCAGCAGCGTAGCTACGGGGGGAGGGGTAAGCCACACTGAAGCTTTCTTT.

The rearrangement joins TRBV2 to TRBJ2-3; 7 bases are a match to TRBD2. CDR3 length: 15 residues. J gave up 0 bases and V 7 bases, and 7 bases lay outside the gene matches. Germline CDR1 SNHLY, CDR2 FYNNEI. For the CDR3, the DNA is TGTGCCAGCACCCCAACGGGGGGTAGCACAGATACGCAGTATTTT. This translates into CASTPTGGSTDTQYF.

The chain employs TRBV18 and TRBJ1-6; the match to TRBD1 covers 7 bases. V dropped 2 bases and J dropped 3; count of bases not matched to a gene: 1. There are 15 residues in the CDR3. Germline loops: CDR1 KGHSH, CDR2 LQKENI. For the CDR3, the DNA is TGTGCCAGCTCACCAACAGGGGACTATAATTCACCCCTCCACTTT. It is translated as CASSPTGDYNSPLHF. Based on the CDR3 plus reference TRBV18 and TRBJ1-6, the full variable domain is NAGVMQNPRHLVRRRGQEARLRCSPMKGHSHVYWYRQLPEEGLKFMVYLQKENIIDESGMPKERFSAEFPKEGPSILRIQQVVRGDSAAYFCASSPTGDYNSPLHFGNGTRLTVT.

The CDR3 region has the DNA TGTGCCAGCAGCCCTTTAGGAGCCGGGGAGCTGTTTTTT. Residues: CASSPLGAGELFF. V is TRBV3-1 (or the pseudogene TRBV3-2) and J is TRBJ2-2; D unclear. The V end was cut by 4 bases, the J end by 6 bases, with 9 bases between. CDR3 length: 13 residues. Germline V lookup: CDR1 LGHDT, CDR2 YNNKEL (reference sequence).